The 12 T cell receptor beta chains in this list originate from one sample, sequenced in a study of CD8 T cells in Susac syndrome (dated by TCRdb to the late 2010s). Receptor amplification or capture employed the immunoSEQ multiplex PCR assay. RNA was extracted with the RNeasy kit and roughly 0.45 to 1 ug was reverse transcribed using random hexamers. TCRdb passed the public sequencing reads through fastp at Q25 and MiXCR, retaining productive beta sequences. Here each entry gathers all rows of one CDR3 protein and keeps the most common genes and DNA. Counted in this sample were about 89,000 distinct CDR3 sequences; 85% to 95% of them appeared once. The top ten hold around 0.32% of the sample. The sequenced sample consisted of CD8+ T cells from PBMCs. The receptors stem from a human donor in good health.

The chain carries TRBV7-9 and TRBJ1-1; no reliable D call. Trimming stripped 3 bases from V and 6 bases from J, with 8 bases between. Per germline, CDR1 SEHNR and CDR2 FQNEAQ (reference sequence). The CDR3 extends over 12 amino acids. In nucleotides, the CDR3 is TGTGCCAGCAGCTTTGGGCCTCCTGAAGCTTTCTTT. Residues: CASSFGPPEAFF. The full variable domain, completed using reference TRBV7-9 and TRBJ1-1, is DTGVSQNPRHKITKRGQNVTFRCDPISEHNRLYWYRQTLGQGPEFLTYFQNEAQLEKSRLLSDRFSAERPKGSFSTLEIQRTEQGDSAMYLCASSFGPPEAFFGQGTRLTVV.

This sequence joins TRBV6-5 and TRBJ2-7, with 9 bases matching TRBD1. J gave up 1 base and V 6 bases, and 7 bases lay outside the gene matches. The CDR3 extends over 15 amino acids. Germline values: CDR1 MNHEY, CDR2 SVGAGI. The CDR3 loop is CASSPGQGFSYEQYF. The CDR3 DNA reads as TGTGCCAGCAGCCCGGGACAGGGTTTTTCCTACGAGCAGTACTTC.

The chain links TRBV19 to TRBJ1-2, with D maybe TRBD1 (5 bases). V was clipped by 6 bases and J by 10 bases, with 18 bases between them. This CDR3 contains 13 residues. Germline V lookup: CDR1 LNHDA, CDR2 SQIVND (reference sequence). In DNA, the CDR3 is TGTGCCAGTAGCCCCGGGACTTACAGTGTCTACACCTTC. Encoded protein: CASSPGTYSVYTF.

This sequence joins TRBV29-1 and TRBJ2-7, with 7 bases lining up with TRBD1. The CDR3 is made up of 13 amino acids. V gave up 7 bases and J gave up 5 bases; unmatched junction bases: 11. Germline V gives CDR1 SQVTM, CDR2 ANQGSEA. CDR3 nucleotides: TGCAGCGGGCTGACAGGGCGGGCGAACGAGCAGTACTTC. It codes for CSGLTGRANEQYF.

The J gene is TRBJ1-2, the V gene TRBV2, with D possibly matching TRBD1 (6 bases). Trimming shortened V by 10 bases and J by 4 bases, and 19 bases separated the two germline ends. Germline CDR1 and CDR2: SNHLY and FYNNEI. This CDR3 is 14 amino acids long. The CDR3 DNA follows: TGTGCCAACGGGTACAGGGATGATAGCTATGGCTACACCTTC. This encodes CANGYRDDSYGYTF.

The chain employs TRBV12-3 or TRBV12-4 and TRBJ2-1, with a tentative D call TRBD1 (6 bases). CDR3 length: 17 amino acids. V lost 6 bases, J lost 5 bases, and 23 bases lay in between. CDR3 protein: CASSPSRGTPTNNEQFF. In nucleotides, the CDR3 is TGTGCCAGCAGCCCGAGTCGAGGGACACCGACAAACAATGAGCAGTTCTTC.

The rearrangement uses TRBV7-9 and TRBJ1-2; possible D gene TRBD1, 5 bases. This CDR3 is 16 amino acids long. Germline values: CDR1 SEHNR, CDR2 FQNEAQ (reference sequence). Trimming removed 4 bases from V and 5 bases from J, with 20 bases in between. In nucleotides, the CDR3 is TGTGCCAGCAGCTCCCTGCCCAGGGAGAAGTCGTATGGCTACACCTTC. Translation gives CASSSLPREKSYGYTF.

This chain links TRBV19 with TRBJ1-2; D gene ambiguous. This CDR3 spans 13 amino acids. Germline CDR1 and CDR2: LNHDA and SQIVND (reference sequence). V was pared by 11 bases and J by 1 base, with 14 bases between. The CDR3 reads CALGDPVNYGYTF. In DNA, the CDR3 is TGTGCCTTAGGAGATCCGGTTAACTATGGCTACACCTTC.

The chain carries TRBV27 and TRBJ1-5; 7 bases line up with TRBD1. Germline-derived CDR1 and CDR2 are MNHEY and SMNVEV (reference sequence). Trimming cost V 4 bases and J 3 bases; bases outside gene matches: 6. This CDR3 contains 15 residues. The CDR3: CASSSETGINQPQHF. The CDR3 nucleotides are TGTGCCAGCAGTTCCGAGACAGGGATCAATCAGCCCCAGCATTTT.

The chain recombines TRBV7-8 with TRBJ2-5; possible D gene TRBD2, 5 bases. CDR3 length equals 14 residues. The V gene's germline CDR1 is SGHVS and CDR2 FQNEAQ. V lost 7 bases to trimming and J lost 2 bases, with 14 bases between them. The CDR3 region is CASITSGFQETQYF. DNA of the CDR3: TGTGCCAGCATCACCTCGGGGTTTCAAGAGACCCAGTACTTC.

This chain uses TRBV4-1 with TRBJ1-4; no definite D call. This CDR3 comprises 17 residues. Germline values: CDR1 MGHRA, CDR2 YSYEKL. With 0 bases removed from V and 8 bases from J, the gap between germline ends came to 19 bases. The CDR3 reads CASSQEGRDPSWEKLFF. The CDR3, as DNA: TGCGCCAGCAGCCAAGAGGGGAGGGATCCGTCGTGGGAAAAACTGTTTTTT.

The V gene is TRBV29-1, the J gene TRBJ2-2; possibly TRBD1 for D (5 bases). The CDR3 runs 14 residues. With 6 bases removed from V and 0 bases from J, the gap between germline ends came to 11 bases. Looked up from germline, CDR1 is SQVTM and CDR2 is ANQGSEA. The CDR3 spells CSVPLTANTGELFF. CDR3 in DNA: TGCAGCGTGCCCCTGACAGCGAACACCGGGGAGCTGTTTTTT.